This T cell receptor (beta chain) was sequenced in a study of shared clonotypes between healthy human individuals. Study-level information: CD4 naive and memory got three plates each, CD8 naive two, CD8 memory one.

General study results and limits: An expected dependence of interdonor clonotype sharing on sequencing depth was noted. Approximately 4.6% of naive CD4 clonotypes were common to a handful of donors.

Trimming removed 0 bases at V and 4 bases at J, with 7 bases between. Germline CDR1 is SGHRS and CDR2 is YFSETQ. The CDR3 is 14 residues long. Original handling: For the immunoSEQ data, sequences were junction-only without quality scores, so filtering differed. TCRdb's copy holds only in-frame clones and misses some; the assay was immunoSEQ multiplex PCR. That table is the source of V, J and clone size, and D and trimming were worked out from the DNA. The data show 2,100,000 or so clones, 90% to 96% seen once. A word on this clone: The antigen remains unidentified.

This chain connects TRBV5-1 to TRBJ2-2; possible D gene TRBD2, 5 bases. The clonotype originates from a man aged 18-30 years in good health. Sequencing used naive CD4+ T cells sorted from blood. The subset denotes: CD45RA+ positively selected. In nucleotides, the CDR3 is TGCGCCAGCAGCTTGGTAGCGACCACCGGGGAGCTGTTTTTT. As protein: CASSLVATTGELFF. Full variable domain (outside the CDR3, taken from reference TRBV5-1 and TRBJ2-2): KAGVTQTPRYLIKTRGQQVTLSCSPISGHRSVSWYQQTPGQGLQFLFEYFSETQRNKGNFPGRFSGRQFSNSRSEMNVSTLELGDSALYLCASSLVATTGELFFGEGSRLTVL.